The clone carrying this TCR beta chain was counted between two and nine times. Its antigen is currently unknown. The entry originates in a study of T cells in Graves' hyperthyroidism and ophthalmopathy. Notes on the study in general: Ophthalmopathy, which appeared later, was predicted by the model a median about 6 months before onset.

There were TCR beta CDR3 regions amplified from RNA transcripts. HTBI primers were the set used in a first-round RT-PCR of the TCR CDR3. TCRdb independently ran MiXCR on the multiplex PCR reads; one entry per CDR3 protein. The top ten hold about 34% of the sample, which has approximately 600,000 distinct CDR3 sequences, around 21% seen once. V lost 6 bases and J lost 7; bases outside the gene matches: 16. The CDR3 length is 18 residues. Sequencing used blood. This receptor was identified in a man aged 25 to 40 with Graves' ophthalmopathy. The V gene is TRBV12-3 or TRBV12-4, the J gene TRBJ2-1; 12 nucleotides line up with TRBD2. The CDR3 nucleotides read TGTGCCAGCAGGTTACCCCCGACTAGCGGGAGTATCAGGAATGAGCAGTTCTTC. Translated: CASRLPPTSGSIRNEQFF.